These 24 T cell receptor beta chains originate from one sample sequenced in a study of T-cell memory formation after mild COVID-19. In TCRdb, the 5' RACE reads were re-called with MiXCR into one record per CDR3 protein. There are 400,000 or so distinct CDR3 sequences in the sample; roughly 21% occur only once, and approximately 12% lies in the top ten. The sequenced sample consisted of PBMCs or a T cell subset sorted from them (not recorded which). Every receptor here comes from an adult woman who had mild COVID-19 (a few samples of this study predate the infection). Cell type and time point are not known.

V gene TRBV3-1 combines with J gene TRBJ1-2, with D unresolved. CDR3 length: 13 residues. Trimming cost V 0 bases and J 5 bases, with 7 bases left between them. Germline-derived CDR1 and CDR2 are LGHDT and YNNKEL (reference sequence). The DNA of the CDR3 is TGTGCCAGCAGCCAAGATGAGGGTTATGGCTACACCTTC. This sequence encodes CASSQDEGYGYTF.

The count of this clonotype is one. V usage is TRBV6-2 or TRBV6-3 and J usage is TRBJ2-3, with TRBD2 as a possible D gene (8 bases). V was trimmed by 0 bases and J by 4 bases, leaving 32 bases between them. This CDR3 has 22 amino acids. Germline V gene sequence: CDR1 MNHEY, CDR2 SVGEGT. For the CDR3, the DNA is TGTGCCAGCAGTTACTCGAGTCGCAGGGTGGGCACCAAGCGGGGGACAGCAGATACGCAGTATTTT. It is translated as CASSYSSRRVGTKRGTADTQYF.

This clonotype was counted between two and nine times. The CDR3 protein is CASAPPGGQGEAFF. The CDR3 DNA is TGTGCTAGTGCCCCGCCCGGGGGACAGGGTGAAGCTTTCTTT. The rearrangement joins TRBV12-5 to TRBJ1-1; 9 nucleotides agree with TRBD1. The CDR3 totals 14 residues. The germline CDR1 and CDR2 sequences are LGHNT and FRNRAP. After removal of 7 bases from V and 7 bases from J, the junction contained 10 bases not matched to a gene.

This chain joins TRBV13 and TRBJ1-1; the D gene is possibly TRBD1 (6 bases). Germline loops: CDR1 PRHDT, CDR2 FYEKMQ (reference sequence). CDR3 size: 12 residues. The V end was cut by 5 bases, the J end by 9 bases, with 13 bases between. The CDR3 loop is CASSLPTGQAFF. In DNA form, the CDR3 reads TGTGCCAGCAGCCTTCCGACAGGACAAGCTTTCTTT. Full variable domain (rest looked up from reference TRBV13 and TRBJ1-1): AAGVIQSPRHLIKEKRETATLKCYPIPRHDTVYWYQQGPGQDPQFLISFYEKMQSDKGSIPDRFSAQQFSDYHSELNMSSLELGDSALYFCASSLPTGQAFFGQGTRLTVV.

A few counts support this clonotype. The J gene is TRBJ1-6, the V gene TRBV20-1; the match to TRBD1 covers 8 bases. The V gene's germline CDR1 is DFQATT and CDR2 SNEGSKA (reference sequence). There are 17 residues in the CDR3. With 6 bases clipped from V and 6 bases from J, the junction kept 16 bases outside the gene matches. DNA of the CDR3: TGCAGTGCCCCAACCGTAGGGACAGGCTACGCTAATTCACCCCTCCACTTT. Translation: CSAPTVGTGYANSPLHF.

V is TRBV27 and J is TRBJ1-1, with TRBD1 as a possible D gene (5 bases). V lost 1 base and J 6 bases, leaving 12 bases between the germline ends. Germline CDR1 MNHEY, CDR2 SMNVEV (reference sequence). There are 14 residues in the CDR3. The CDR3 bases are TGTGCCAGCAGTTTATATGGCGGACAACCTGAAGCTTTCTTT. Translated: CASSLYGGQPEAFF.

V gene TRBV24-1 combines with J gene TRBJ2-7; perhaps TRBD2 as D (6 bases). Looked up from germline, CDR1 is KGHDR and CDR2 is SFDVKD. This CDR3 comprises 14 residues. The germline V and J ends were trimmed by 5 bases and 4 bases, with 14 bases remaining between them. The CDR3 is CATSGSGGGYEQYF. The CDR3, as DNA: TGTGCCACCAGTGGTAGCGGAGGAGGTTACGAGCAGTACTTC.

The chain combines TRBV4-3 with TRBJ2-2; D might be TRBD1 (6 bases). The germline V and J ends were trimmed by 0 bases and 7 bases, with 12 bases remaining between them. The CDR3 has 15 residues. CDR1 and CDR2 (germline): LGHNA, YSLEER. The CDR3 bases are TGCGCCAGCAGCCAAGAAGCGACAGGTTACGGGGAGCTGTTTTTT. Translation gives CASSQEATGYGELFF.

The chain recombines TRBV11-2 with TRBJ2-1; D unresolved. The CDR3 extends over 15 amino acids. With 1 base removed from V and 4 bases from J, the gap between germline ends came to 11 bases. Looked up from germline, CDR1 is SGHAT and CDR2 is FQNNGV. The CDR3 here is CASSLASTGYNEQFF. As DNA, the CDR3 is TGTGCCAGCAGCTTAGCTAGTACCGGATACAATGAGCAGTTCTTC.

The rearrangement joins TRBV30 to TRBJ1-1; D unclear. V was pared by 1 base and J by 2 bases, with 5 bases between. CDR3 length: 12 residues. The germline CDR1 and CDR2 sequences are GTSNPN and SVGIG (reference sequence). The CDR3 DNA reads TGTGCCTGGAGTGACACAAACACTGAAGCTTTCTTT. This sequence encodes CAWSDTNTEAFF.

This clonotype was detected only a few times. V and J are TRBV7-8 and TRBJ1-2, with a weak D call TRBD1 (6 bases). V lost 10 bases, J lost 7 bases, and 13 bases lay in between. The germline V gene encodes CDR1 SGHVS and CDR2 FQNEAQ. The CDR3 consists of 11 residues. CDR3 DNA sequence: TGTGCCACCTCGAGGGGGGTTGGCTACACCTTC. Protein product: CATSRGVGYTF.

This clonotype appeared a few times. The chain combines TRBV3-1 with TRBJ2-1, with D unclear. V gave up 3 bases and J gave up 0 bases, with 15 bases separating them. This CDR3 comprises 17 residues. Germline-derived CDR1 and CDR2 are LGHDT and YNNKEL (reference sequence). CDR3 residues: CASSQEDRASSYNEQFF. The CDR3 DNA follows: TGTGCCAGCAGCCAGGAAGACCGGGCGAGCTCCTACAATGAGCAGTTCTTC.

This clonotype was detected a few times. The chain carries TRBV5-6 and TRBJ2-3; 10 nucleotides align to TRBD2. Germline values: CDR1 SGHDT, CDR2 YYEEEE. This CDR3 contains 18 residues. V lost 0 bases to trimming and J lost 2 bases; unmatched junction nucleotides: 9. The CDR3 is CASSLDGERGGFTDTQYF. CDR3 coding DNA: TGTGCCAGCAGCTTGGATGGTGAGCGGGGGGGTTTCACAGATACGCAGTATTTT.

V and J are TRBV27 and TRBJ2-1; D gene unclear. The CDR3 runs to 12 residues. Germline CDR1 reads MNHEY; CDR2 reads SMNVEV (reference sequence). Trimming stripped 9 bases from V and 0 bases from J, with 6 bases between. As DNA, the CDR3 is TGTGCCAGTTCGGGCTCCTACAATGAGCAGTTCTTC. Residues: CASSGSYNEQFF.

This clonotype has more than one count but fewer than ten. This chain joins TRBV30 and TRBJ1-1; perhaps TRBD1 as D (6 bases). Germline-derived CDR1 and CDR2 are GTSNPN and SVGIG (reference sequence). The CDR3 is made up of 15 amino acids. The ends were cut back, 0 bases at V and 1 base at J, with 12 bases in the middle. CDR3 coding DNA: TGTGCCTGGAGTGTACCCGGACAGCAGAACACTGAAGCTTTCTTT. Translation: CAWSVPGQQNTEAFF.

This sequence joins TRBV5-4 and TRBJ2-7; D is uncertain. This CDR3 comprises 14 residues. From germline, CDR1 is SGHNT and CDR2 YYREEE (reference sequence). The V end lost 2 bases, the J end lost 2 bases, and 11 bases lay between the germline ends. In nucleotides, the CDR3 is TGTGCCAGCAGCTTCGACGTAGGCCCCTACGAGCAGTACTTC. Its protein is CASSFDVGPYEQYF.

The chain recombines TRBV18 with TRBJ2-3; D remains ambiguous. Germline V gives CDR1 KGHSH, CDR2 LQKENI. The V gene lost 0 bases and the J gene lost 3 bases, with 10 bases spanning the gap. This CDR3 contains 15 residues. The CDR3 loop reads CASSPPARITDTQYF. CDR3 sequence (DNA): TGTGCCAGCTCACCACCGGCGAGGATTACAGATACGCAGTATTTT.

This clonotype was seen many times. The rearrangement uses TRBV7-9 and TRBJ2-3; 7 nucleotides align to TRBD1. Unmatched junction bases numbered 5, after V lost 5 bases and J lost 0 bases. The CDR3 is 15 amino acids. CDR1 and CDR2 from the germline V gene are SEHNR and FQNEAQ (reference sequence). CDR3 sequence: CASSLGTDSTDTQYF. As DNA, the CDR3 is TGTGCCAGCAGCCTGGGGACAGACAGCACAGATACGCAGTATTTT.

V is TRBV6-5 and J is TRBJ2-1, with 12 bases identical to TRBD2. Unmatched junction bases numbered 9, after V lost 5 bases and J lost 7 bases. Germline loops: CDR1 MNHEY, CDR2 SVGAGI. The CDR3 loop spans 16 amino acids. CDR3 loop: CASSPLAGGRKNEQFF. Written as DNA, the CDR3 is TGTGCCAGCAGTCCACTAGCGGGGGGCCGTAAAAATGAGCAGTTCTTC.

This clonotype was recorded a few times. The chain joins TRBV5-1 to TRBJ2-2; 7 bases are a match to TRBD1. CDR1 is SGHRS, CDR2 YFSETQ, per germline. The trim removed 3 bases at V and 7 bases at J, leaving 9 bases unmatched. The CDR3 has 15 amino acids. The CDR3 sequence is CASSYATGAVGELFF. CDR3 DNA: TGCGCCAGCAGCTACGCTACAGGGGCGGTCGGGGAGCTGTTTTTT.

This clonotype has ten or more counts. The chain uses TRBV2 and TRBJ2-7; no clear D. CDR1 and CDR2 from the germline V gene are SNHLY and FYNNEI. CDR3 length: 14 residues. V was clipped by 8 bases and J by 1 base, with 15 bases between them. CDR3 sequence (DNA): TGTGCCAGCGGGATGGGCAGTATTTCCTACGAGCAGTACTTC. This codes for CASGMGSISYEQYF.

The CDR3 DNA follows: TGTGCCAGCAGCCAAGATCCAGGGATACCCTACGAGCAGTACTTC. Its translation: CASSQDPGIPYEQYF. The chain employs TRBV3-1 and TRBJ2-7, with D tentatively TRBD1 (5 bases). This CDR3 contains 15 residues. Looked up from germline, CDR1 is LGHDT and CDR2 is YNNKEL (reference sequence). Between the trimmed V and J ends, which lost 0 bases and 2 bases, there was a span of 11 bases.

This chain uses TRBV9 with TRBJ2-1; a weak D match, TRBD2 (5 bases). V shed 0 bases and J shed 6 bases, with 13 bases lying between them. The CDR3 covers 15 residues. Germline-derived CDR1 and CDR2 are SGDLS and YYNGEE. CDR3 in amino acids: CASSVEGLTVNEQFF. CDR3 nucleotide sequence: TGTGCCAGCAGCGTAGAAGGACTGACCGTCAATGAGCAGTTCTTC.

This chain joins TRBV12-3 or TRBV12-4 and TRBJ1-1; 11 bases are a match to TRBD1. The ends lost 3 bases at V and 3 bases at J; junction bases unmatched: 3. This CDR3 is 15 amino acids long. The CDR3 nucleotides are TGTGCCAGCAGTTTGGCGGACAGGGGGCACACTGAAGCTTTCTTT. It specifies CASSLADRGHTEAFF.